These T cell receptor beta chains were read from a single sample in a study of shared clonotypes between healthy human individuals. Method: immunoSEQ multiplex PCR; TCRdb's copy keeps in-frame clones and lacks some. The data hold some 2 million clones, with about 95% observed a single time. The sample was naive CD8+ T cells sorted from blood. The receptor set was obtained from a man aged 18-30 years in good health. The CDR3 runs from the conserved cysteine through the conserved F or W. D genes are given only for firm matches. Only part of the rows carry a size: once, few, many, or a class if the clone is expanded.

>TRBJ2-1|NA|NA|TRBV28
TGTGCCAGCAGTTTATCACTAGTTGGAGAGTACAATGAGCAGTTCTTC
CASSLSLVGEYNEQFF
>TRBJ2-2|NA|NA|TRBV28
TGTGCCAGCAGTTCCACGAGGACCGGGGAGCTGTTTTTT
CASSSTRTGELFF
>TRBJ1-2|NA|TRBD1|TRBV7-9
TGTGCCAGCAGCCCTCCCTTGATACAGGGGGATGGCTACACCTTC
CASSPPLIQGDGYTF
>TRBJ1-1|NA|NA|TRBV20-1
TGCAGTGCTAGAGATAGCTCTGAAGCTTTCTTT
CSARDSSEAFF
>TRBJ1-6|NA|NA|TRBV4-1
TGCGCCAGCAGCTCCTCCGGAAGGGGGACCTATAATTCACCCCTCCACTTT
CASSSSGRGTYNSPLHF
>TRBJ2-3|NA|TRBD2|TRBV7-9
TGTGCCCAGCAGTGGGGACTAGCAGGGGAAGATACGCAGTATTTT
CAQQWGLAGEDTQYF
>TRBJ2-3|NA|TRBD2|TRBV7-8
TGTGCCAGCAGCTTATTACCTAGCGGGACCGGGGATACGCAGTATTTT
CASSLLPSGTGDTQYF
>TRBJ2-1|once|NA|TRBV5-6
TGTGCCAGCAGCCCGGGACGGCCCTACAATGAGCAGTTCTTC
CASSPGRPYNEQFF
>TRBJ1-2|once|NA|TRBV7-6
TGTGCCAGCAGTTCAGGACTCAATGACGTCTATGGCTACACCTTC
CASSSGLNDVYGYTF
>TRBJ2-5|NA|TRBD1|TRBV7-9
TGTGCCAGCAGCTACTCGGACAGGCTTCAAGAGACCCAGTACTTC
CASSYSDRLQETQYF
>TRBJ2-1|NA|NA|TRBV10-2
TGCGCCAGCAGTGAGGAAGTCCTCCTGGGCAATGAGCAGTTCTTC
CASSEEVLLGNEQFF
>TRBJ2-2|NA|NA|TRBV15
TGTGCCACCAGCAGCCCCGGGGCAGGGTGGACCGGGGAGCTGTTTTTT
CATSSPGAGWTGELFF
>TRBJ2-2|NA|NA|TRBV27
TGTGCCAGCAGTTTAATTAGCGTTCAAGCGAACACCGGGGAGCTGTTTTTT
CASSLISVQANTGELFF
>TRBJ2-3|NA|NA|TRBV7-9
TGTGCCAGCAGCGCATCAGATACGCAGTATTTT
CASSASDTQYF
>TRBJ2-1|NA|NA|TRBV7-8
TGTGCCAGCAGCTTATACGTCAGCTCCTACAATGAGCAGTTCTTC
CASSLYVSSYNEQFF
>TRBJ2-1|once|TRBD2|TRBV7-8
TGTGCCAGCAGCGCCGGACTAGCGGGAGGTTATTCCTACAATGAGCAGTTCTTC
CASSAGLAGGYSYNEQFF
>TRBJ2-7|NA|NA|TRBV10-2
TGCGCCAGCCGTGACTACTACGAGCAGTACTTC
CASRDYYEQYF
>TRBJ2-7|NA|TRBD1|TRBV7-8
TGTGCCAGCAGCGCCACTGGGACAGGGGAGGGCGAGCAGTACTTC
CASSATGTGEGEQYF
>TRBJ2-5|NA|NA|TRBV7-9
TGTGCCAGCAGCCCCCCGGGAGTTGTAGTGGAAGAGACCCAGTACTTC
CASSPPGVVVEETQYF
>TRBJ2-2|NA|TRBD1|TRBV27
TGTGCCAGCGGCGAAGACAGGGCCGCCGGGGAGCTGTTTTTT
CASGEDRAAGELFF
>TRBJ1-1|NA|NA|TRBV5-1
TGCGCCAGCTGGGGAGGTACTGAAGCTTTCTTT
CASWGGTEAFF
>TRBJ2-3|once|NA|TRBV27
TGTGCCAGCAGTTTCTCCGTCACAGATACGCAGTATTTT
CASSFSVTDTQYF
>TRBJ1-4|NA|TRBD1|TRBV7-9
TGTGCCAGCAGCTCGACAGGGGGTTTAAACGAAAAACTGTTTTTT
CASSSTGGLNEKLFF
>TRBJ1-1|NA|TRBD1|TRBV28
TGTGCCAGCAGGGAATGGGCAGGGGGCACGAACACTGAAGCTTTCTTT
CASREWAGGTNTEAFF
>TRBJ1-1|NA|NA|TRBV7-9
TGTGCCAGCACCACCGGAGAGGGTGGCACTGAAGCTTTCTTT
CASTTGEGGTEAFF
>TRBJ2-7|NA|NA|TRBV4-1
TGCGCCAGCAGCCAGCTAGCTGAATACGAGCAGTACTTC
CASSQLAEYEQYF
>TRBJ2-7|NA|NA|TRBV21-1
TGTGCCAGCAGCGCCTACAGGGGTGGGTGGTACGAGCAGTACTTC
CASSAYRGGWYEQYF
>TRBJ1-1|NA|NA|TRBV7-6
TGTGCCAGCAGCTTAGGCGAGAACACTGAAGCTTTCTTT
CASSLGENTEAFF
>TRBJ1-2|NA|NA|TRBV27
TGTGCCAGCAGTCCCTCCGCAGGGGAGACCCCCTCTAACTATGGCTACACCTTC
CASSPSAGETPSNYGYTF
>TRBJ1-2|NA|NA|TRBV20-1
TGCAGTGCTAGAGATGGCAACGGCTACACCTTC
CSARDGNGYTF
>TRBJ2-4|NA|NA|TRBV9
TGTGCCAGCAGCGACGACCTTGGACCCATTCAGTACTTC
CASSDDLGPIQYF
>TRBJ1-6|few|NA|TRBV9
TGTGCCAGCAGCGTAGGGAATTCACCCCTCCACTTT
CASSVGNSPLHF
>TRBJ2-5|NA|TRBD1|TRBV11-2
TGTGCCAGCAGCTTACCCCAGGGGGCCGGGCGCCAAGAGACCCAGTACTTC
CASSLPQGAGRQETQYF
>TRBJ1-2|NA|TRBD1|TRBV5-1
TGCGCCAGCAGCTCGGGGACAGGGGCGATCGCCTATGGCTACACCTTC
CASSSGTGAIAYGYTF
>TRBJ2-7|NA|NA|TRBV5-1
TGCGCCAGCAGCCCCCGGGGCGGCTACGAGCAGTACTTC
CASSPRGGYEQYF
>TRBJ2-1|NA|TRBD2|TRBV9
TGTGCCAGCAGCGTAGACCCTAGCGGGGCACTAAATGAGCAGTTCTTC
CASSVDPSGALNEQFF
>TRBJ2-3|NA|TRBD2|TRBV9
TGTGCCAGCAGCGTCACCCGGGAGGCGGCAGATACGCAGTATTTT
CASSVTREAADTQYF